This T cell receptor beta chain emerged from a study of blood T cells in healthy people across ages. A second PCR of 7 to 11 cycles used a sample-barcoded 5' primer and a J-beta primer mix. TCRdb reprocessed the 5' RACE reads with MiXCR, giving one entry per CDR3 protein. The repertoire holds approximately 800,000 distinct CDR3 sequences, with 62% as singletons. This CDR3 has 14 residues. V lost 5 bases and J lost 3; bases outside the gene matches: 5. The study, taken as a whole, reports: When set beside aged donors, long-lived donors presented more naive CD4+ cells and higher diversity.

As regards this clonotype: Its antigen is currently unknown.

This sequence was found in a man aged 30 to 45 in good health. The chain recombines TRBV12-3 or TRBV12-4 with TRBJ2-7, with 9 bases fitting TRBD1. Sequencing used blood. In nucleotides, the CDR3 is TGTGCCAGCAGTCGGACAGGGGTTCTCTACGAGCAGTACTTC. Protein product: CASSRTGVLYEQYF.